This record covers a single TCR beta chain. Its antigen is currently unknown. V gave up 2 bases and J gave up 0 bases; unmatched junction bases: 7. The CDR3 covers 16 residues. Germline V gives CDR1 DFQATT, CDR2 SNEGSKA (reference sequence). RNA served as the template for amplifying TCR beta CDR3 regions. First-round RT-PCR used HTBI primers; second-round multiplex PCR followed. TCRdb used MiXCR to reprocess the multiplex PCR reads, holding one entry per CDR3 protein. The sample carries some 160,000 distinct CDR3 sequences, 39% recorded once. The diagnosis was founded upon clinical symptoms, serum thyroxine, TRAb, thyroid ultrasound and orbital computed tomography. This specimen comes from a study of Graves' ophthalmopathy and Graves' hyperthyroidism. Study-wide findings and caveats: The model flagged ophthalmopathy progression at more than 60% sensitivity and 72% to 80% specificity.

This receptor was obtained from a man younger than 45 with Graves' ophthalmopathy. Sequenced: peripheral blood. This chain joins TRBV20-1 and TRBJ1-3; 7 positions agree with TRBD1. The CDR3 region is CSARTMGQLSGNTIYF. The CDR3, as DNA: TGCAGTGCTAGAACCATGGGACAGCTCTCTGGAAACACCATATATTTT.